The entry below gives a single TCR beta chain sequence along with its context. This CDR3 has 14 amino acids. V was pared by 1 base and J by 10 bases, with 7 bases of the junction left unmatched. In germline, CDR1 is LGHNA, CDR2 YSLEER. Only in-frame clones appear in the TCRdb table, and some are missing; sequencing was by immunoSEQ multiplex PCR. In the table there are some 75,000 clones, 75% to 90% of which are singletons. This sample is part of a study of blood T cell repertoires in COVID-19. The chain joins TRBV4-3 to TRBJ1-1; 9 positions agree with TRBD1. Source material: peripheral blood. The TCR comes from an elderly man with COVID-19, enrolled during active disease. The DNA of the CDR3 is TGCGCCAGCAGCCAAGGGACAGGGGAGACGGTAGCTTTCTTT. It yields the protein CASSQGTGETVAFF.